This TCR beta chain was sequenced in a study of T cell clonotyping in hematopoietic cell transplantation. At the level of the study: Recipients' pretransplant samples followed cytoreduction.

The method was immunoSEQ multiplex PCR; TCRdb's version includes in-frame clones alone and lacks a portion of them. The table has about 36,000 clones, 90% to 95% seen once. Time point: recipient sample about 28 days before transplant, after cytoreduction. The V gene's germline CDR1 is SGHTA and CDR2 FQGNSA. This CDR3 contains 14 residues. Between the trimmed V and J ends, which lost 4 bases and 5 bases, there was a span of 14 bases. The clonotype comes from a man aged 40-49 years with chronic myeloid leukemia. Some clones in this sample may be carry-over from other donors' samples. The chain couples TRBV7-2 to TRBJ1-2; a possible D gene is TRBD1 (5 bases). The source was peripheral blood mononuclear cells, collected before stem cell transplant. CDR3 sequence: CASSSISQGYGYTF. The CDR3 bases are TGTGCCAGCAGCTCCATTAGCCAGGGTTATGGCTACACCTTC.